The next 25 T cell receptor beta chains were all read from a single sample in a study of cytomegalovirus exposure and HLA in healthy donors. In the PCR, 60 Vbeta and 13 Jbeta primers were used. The method was immunoSEQ multiplex PCR; TCRdb's version includes in-frame clones alone and lacks a portion of them. The data contain about 100,000 clones, less than 80% of them singletons. Sequences were obtained from PBMCs. The receptors were gathered from a young man in good health and CMV-seronegative.

The chain uses TRBV7-7 and TRBJ2-5; the match to TRBD1 covers 9 bases. Losses at the gene ends were 1 base for V and 4 bases for J; bases not matched to a gene: 4. CDR3 length equals 15 residues. CDR1 SSHAT and CDR2 FNYEAQ come from the germline V gene (reference sequence). The CDR3 protein is CASSLGTGVGETQYF. The CDR3 nucleotides read TGTGCCAGCAGCTTAGGGACAGGGGTCGGAGAGACCCAGTACTTC.

This clone was counted between two and nine times. The chain has TRBV28 and TRBJ1-1; a possible D gene is TRBD1 (6 bases). V was trimmed by 8 bases and J by 3 bases, leaving 22 bases between them. The CDR3 extends over 16 amino acids. Germline CDR1 MDHEN, CDR2 SYDVKM. The CDR3 DNA sequence: TGTGCCAGCTGTCCGACAGGAAGGTCGAGGGACACTGAAGCTTTCTTT. Its protein product is CASCPTGRSRDTEAFF.

The J gene is TRBJ2-7, the V gene TRBV6-5; 10 bases agree with TRBD1. J lost 5 bases, V lost 6 bases, and 4 bases had no gene match. The CDR3 runs to 13 residues. Germline lookup yields CDR1 MNHEY and CDR2 SVGAGI. The CDR3 reads CASRRGQGDEQYF. The DNA for the CDR3 is TGTGCCAGCAGAAGAGGACAGGGGGACGAGCAGTACTTC.

The V gene is TRBV5-1, the J gene TRBJ2-1; 14 bases are a match to TRBD2. This CDR3 comprises 14 residues. Germline V gene sequence: CDR1 SGHRS, CDR2 YFSETQ. V shed 5 bases and J 8 bases; nucleotides not matched to a gene: 3. The CDR3 DNA sequence: TGCGCCAGCAGTGGACTAGCGGGAGGTTATGAGCAGTTCTTC. Protein product: CASSGLAGGYEQFF. Full variable domain (missing parts from reference TRBV5-1 and TRBJ2-1): KAGVTQTPRYLIKTRGQQVTLSCSPISGHRSVSWYQQTPGQGLQFLFEYFSETQRNKGNFPGRFSGRQFSNSRSEMNVSTLELGDSALYLCASSGLAGGYEQFFGPGTRLTVL.

This clone came up once. This chain connects TRBV7-9 to TRBJ2-2; D not certain. Trimming took 5 bases from V and 6 from J, leaving 10 bases between them. The CDR3 consists of 13 residues. The germline CDR1 and CDR2 sequences are SEHNR and FQNEAQ (reference sequence). The CDR3 here is CASSQRAAGELFF. CDR3 nucleotide sequence: TGTGCCAGCAGCCAACGCGCTGCCGGGGAGCTGTTTTTT.

The chain uses TRBV4-1 and TRBJ2-2; 14 nucleotides match TRBD2. The length of the CDR3 is 20 residues. J gave up 3 bases and V 0 bases, and 9 bases lay outside the gene matches. Germline V CDR1 and CDR2: MGHRA, YSYEKL. This chain's CDR3 is CASSQDPGTSGRVYTGELFF. CDR3 DNA sequence: TGCGCCAGCAGCCAAGACCCCGGGACTAGCGGGAGAGTATACACCGGGGAGCTGTTTTTT.

The sample holds a few counts of this clone. CDR3 DNA: TGTGCCAGCAGCGTAGATCCCAGGCCCGCCGGGGAGCTGTTTTTT. Its protein product is CASSVDPRPAGELFF. This rearrangement joins TRBV9 to TRBJ2-2, with no clear D. The V gene's germline CDR1 is SGDLS and CDR2 YYNGEE. The length of the CDR3 is 15 residues. V was pared by 0 bases and J by 6 bases, with 12 bases between.

The chain uses TRBV28 and TRBJ1-4; 10 bases are a match to TRBD1. The V gene end was trimmed by 5 bases and the J gene end by 6 bases; junction bases not matched to a gene: 6. This CDR3 has 15 residues. Germline-derived CDR1 and CDR2 are MDHEN and SYDVKM. CDR3 loop: CASSTSGTGDEKLFF. In nucleotides, the CDR3 is TGTGCCAGCAGTACCTCGGGGACAGGGGATGAAAAACTGTTTTTT. The full variable domain, with the rest looked up from reference TRBV28 and TRBJ1-4, is DVKVTQSSRYLVKRTGEKVFLECVQDMDHENMFWYRQDPGLGLRLIYFSYDVKMKEKGDIPEGYSVSREKKERFSLILESASTNQTSMYLCASSTSGTGDEKLFFGSGTQLSVL.

The V gene is TRBV9, the J gene TRBJ2-7; tentative D call: TRBD1 (6 bases). V gave up 4 bases and J gave up 7 bases, with 18 bases separating them. Germline lookup yields CDR1 SGDLS and CDR2 YYNGEE. The CDR3 has 14 amino acids. CDR3 DNA sequence: TGTGCCAGCAGCCGAGGGGGTCTCGGGGAAGAGCAGTACTTC. As protein: CASSRGGLGEEQYF.

This chain uses TRBV19 with TRBJ2-6; no clear D. Germline CDR1 reads LNHDA; CDR2 reads SQIVND (reference sequence). The V and J ends lost 5 bases and 0 bases respectively, with 5 bases between them. This CDR3 is 14 amino acids long. The CDR3: CASSLSSGANVLTF. In DNA, the CDR3 is TGTGCCAGTAGTCTAAGCTCTGGGGCCAACGTCCTGACTTTC.

This sequence joins TRBV5-6 and TRBJ1-6; D gene unclear. Germline V gene sequence: CDR1 SGHDT, CDR2 YYEEEE. The CDR3 length is 16 residues. With 6 bases removed from V and 2 bases from J, the gap between germline ends came to 15 bases. DNA of the CDR3: TGTGCCAGCACCCTTCGGAGGCAGACCTATAATTCACCCCTCCACTTT. It codes for CASTLRRQTYNSPLHF.

This clone was seen only a few times. The rearrangement links TRBV9 to TRBJ2-7, with 14 positions matching TRBD2. The CDR3 covers 17 residues. V was pared by 0 bases and J by 6 bases, with 8 bases of the junction left unmatched. Germline loops: CDR1 SGDLS, CDR2 YYNGEE. CDR3 protein: CASSVATGTSGSSEQYF. The CDR3 region has the DNA TGTGCCAGCAGCGTAGCCACCGGGACTAGCGGGAGTTCCGAGCAGTACTTC.

The chain employs TRBV6-6 and TRBJ2-5; D unresolved. The assigned J gene may be wrong: the sequence end matches TRBJ2-7 better. CDR1 is MNHNY, CDR2 SVGAGI, per germline (reference sequence). There are 15 residues in the CDR3. The chain's CDR3 is CASSRAASDAYEQYF. The DNA for the CDR3 is TGTGCCAGCAGCCGCGCCGCCAGCGACGCCTACGAGCAGTACTTC.

The V call is TRBV4-2, the J call TRBJ1-3; D is undetermined. Germline values: CDR1 LGHNA, CDR2 YNFKEQ. The CDR3 is made up of 16 amino acids. V was cut by 0 bases and J by 0 bases, with 9 bases left in between. In DNA, the CDR3 is TGTGCCAGCAGCCAAGATCCGCGGAGCTCTGGAAACACCATATATTTT. This sequence encodes CASSQDPRSSGNTIYF.

The chain is built from TRBV7-8 and TRBJ2-2; TRBD2 aligns across 11 bases. Germline loops: CDR1 SGHVS, CDR2 FQNEAQ. V shed 0 bases, J shed 4 bases, and the junction held 1 base outside the gene matches. This CDR3 is 16 amino acids long. DNA for the CDR3: TGTGCCAGCAGCTTAGCTAGCGGGGGGGCCACCGGGGAGCTGTTTTTT. Protein sequence: CASSLASGGATGELFF.

This clone was seen only once. The V and J genes are TRBV7-8 and TRBJ2-7, with 7 positions matching TRBD2. CDR1 SGHVS and CDR2 FQNEAQ come from the germline V gene. The junction had 13 bases not matched to a gene; V was cut back by 5 bases and J by 6 bases. There are 15 residues in the CDR3. The CDR3 spells CASSLSAGVTAEQYF. The CDR3 DNA reads TGTGCCAGCAGCCTCAGCGCGGGAGTGACCGCCGAGCAGTACTTC. Complete variable domain (other parts from reference TRBV7-8 and TRBJ2-7): GAGVSQSPRYKVAKRGQDVALRCDPISGHVSLFWYQQALGQGPEFLTYFQNEAQLDKSGLPSDRFFAERPEGSVSTLKIQRTQQEDSAVYLCASSLSAGVTAEQYFGPGTRLTVT.

This chain links TRBV15 with TRBJ2-3; a weak D match, TRBD1 (6 bases). The V end was cut by 8 bases, the J end by 4 bases, with 19 bases between. This CDR3 is built from 15 residues. Germline V gene sequence: CDR1 LNHNV, CDR2 YYDKDF (reference sequence). CDR3 sequence reads: CATESGTSAADTQYF. In DNA form, the CDR3 reads TGTGCCACCGAATCCGGGACATCGGCCGCAGATACGCAGTATTTT.

The V gene is TRBV15, the J gene TRBJ2-4; a weak D match, TRBD1 (6 bases). CDR1 is LNHNV, CDR2 YYDKDF, per germline (reference sequence). The CDR3 has 16 residues. Trimming took off 5 bases at V and 1 base at J, with 15 bases between the two ends. CDR3 coding DNA: TGTGCCACCAGCCTTCCAGGGGATCCGGCCAAAAACATTCAGTACTTC. Amino acid sequence: CATSLPGDPAKNIQYF.

The chain links TRBV20-1 to TRBJ2-1, with 7 bases matching TRBD1. Germline-derived CDR1 and CDR2 are DFQATT and SNEGSKA (reference sequence). V lost 3 bases to trimming and J lost 15 bases; unmatched junction nucleotides: 5. The length of the CDR3 is 10 residues. CDR3 DNA: TGCAGTGCTAGCCGGGACAGTTCGTTCTTC. Protein product: CSASRDSSFF.

The chain uses TRBV10-2 and TRBJ1-1; 7 bases align to TRBD1. V was clipped by 7 bases and J by 1 base; unmatched bases: 6. The germline CDR1 and CDR2 sequences are WSHSY and SAAADI. This CDR3 contains 14 residues. In DNA, the CDR3 is TGCGCCAGCAAGGAGGGGGCAGGGAACACTGAAGCTTTCTTT. Translating it yields CASKEGAGNTEAFF.

This chain links TRBV4-1 with TRBJ2-5; no firm D call. The germline V gene has CDR1 MGHRA and CDR2 YSYEKL. V was trimmed by 0 bases and J by 5 bases, leaving 13 bases between them. The CDR3 has 15 residues. CDR3 sequence: CASSQDRGSRETQYF. DNA of the CDR3: TGCGCCAGCAGCCAAGATCGAGGTAGCCGGGAGACCCAGTACTTC.

The gene calls are TRBV5-4 and TRBJ2-3, with D unresolved. The V gene's germline CDR1 is SGHNT and CDR2 YYREEE (reference sequence). V was shortened by 0 bases and J by 0 bases, with 5 bases between the two germline ends. The CDR3 consists of 14 residues. CDR3 coding DNA: TGTGCCAGCAGCTTGGTACAGAGCACAGATACGCAGTATTTT. It is translated as CASSLVQSTDTQYF.

The chain combines TRBV19 with TRBJ1-1; possible D gene TRBD1, 6 bases. Between the trimmed V and J ends, which lost 8 bases and 1 base, there was a span of 14 bases. There are 14 residues in the CDR3. The germline gives CDR1 LNHDA, CDR2 SQIVND (reference sequence). The CDR3 loop is CASSAGAGNTEAFF. In DNA, the CDR3 is TGTGCCAGTTCCGCGGGGGCAGGGAACACTGAAGCTTTCTTT.

This clone was picked up a small number of times. The chain combines TRBV4-2 with TRBJ2-1; 8 bases map to TRBD1. V lost 4 bases and J lost 7; bases outside the gene matches: 6. From germline, CDR1 is LGHNA and CDR2 YNFKEQ. The CDR3 covers 14 residues. CDR3 coding DNA: TGTGCCAGCAGCCTACAGACAGGGGAAAATGAGCAGTTCTTC. Its protein is CASSLQTGENEQFF.

This clone has a handful of counts. V usage is TRBV6-4 and J usage is TRBJ2-6; D is perhaps TRBD1 (6 bases). With 4 bases removed from V and 3 bases from J, the gap between germline ends came to 7 bases. Per germline, CDR1 MRHNA and CDR2 SNTAGT. The CDR3 sequence is 14 residues long. The CDR3 coding sequence is TGTGCCAGCAGTGCAGGGGATGGGGCCAACGTCCTGACTTTC. This codes for CASSAGDGANVLTF.